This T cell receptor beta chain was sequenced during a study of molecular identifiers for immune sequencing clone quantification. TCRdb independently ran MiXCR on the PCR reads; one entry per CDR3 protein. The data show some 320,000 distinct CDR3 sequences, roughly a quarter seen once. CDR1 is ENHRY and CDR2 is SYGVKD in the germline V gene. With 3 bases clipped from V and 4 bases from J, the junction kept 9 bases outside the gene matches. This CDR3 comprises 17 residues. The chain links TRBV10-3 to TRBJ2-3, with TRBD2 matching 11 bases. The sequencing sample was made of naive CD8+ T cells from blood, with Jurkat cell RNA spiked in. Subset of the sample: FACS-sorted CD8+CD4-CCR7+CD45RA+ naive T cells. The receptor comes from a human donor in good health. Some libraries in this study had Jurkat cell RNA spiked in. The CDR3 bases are TGTGCCATCAGTGACCCCCGACTAGCGGGAACCCCAGATACGCAGTATTTT. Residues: CAISDPRLAGTPDTQYF.